These T cell receptor beta chains were read from a single sample in a study of CD8 T cells in ankylosing spondylitis. TCRdb re-called the 5' RACE reads with MiXCR, one entry per CDR3 protein. The sample yields 700,000 or so distinct CDR3 sequences, under 20% seen once. Source material: blood, either unsorted or a sorted T cell fraction (not recorded which). The receptors were sampled from a male donor with ankylosing spondylitis. Each CDR3 is given with its conserved first and last residue. The order of the fields is D gene, V gene, J gene, clone size, CDR3 protein, CDR3 DNA. A D gene is named only where the DNA matches it firmly. Size is omitted from some rows. Given values are once, few, many or a class for expanded clones.

d_call: TRBD1; v_call: TRBV4-1; j_call: TRBJ1-1; clone_size: -; cdr3_aa: CASSRTGFLNTEAFF; cdr3_nt: TGCGCCAGCAGCAGGACAGGGTTCCTTAACACTGAAGCTTTCTTT
d_call: TRBD1; v_call: TRBV30; j_call: TRBJ1-1; clone_size: -; cdr3_aa: CAWSRDRVRTEAFF; cdr3_nt: TGTGCCTGGTCCCGGGACAGGGTGCGGACTGAAGCTTTCTTT
d_call: -; v_call: TRBV25-1; j_call: TRBJ2-7; clone_size: -; cdr3_aa: CASSESTGNSYEQYF; cdr3_nt: TGTGCCAGCAGTGAATCGACAGGTAACTCCTACGAGCAGTACTTC
d_call: -; v_call: TRBV5-1; j_call: TRBJ1-2; clone_size: few; cdr3_aa: CASSSEGGRGYTF; cdr3_nt: TGCGCCAGCAGCTCGGAGGGGGGGCGAGGCTACACCTTC
d_call: -; v_call: TRBV2; j_call: TRBJ2-7; clone_size: many; cdr3_aa: CASSFHTSSYEQYF; cdr3_nt: TGTGCCAGCAGTTTCCATACGAGCTCCTACGAGCAGTACTTC
d_call: -; v_call: TRBV5-1; j_call: TRBJ2-2; clone_size: -; cdr3_aa: CASSLYQGTGELFF; cdr3_nt: TGCGCCAGCAGCTTGTACCAGGGCACCGGGGAGCTGTTTTTT
d_call: -; v_call: TRBV20-1; j_call: TRBJ1-1; clone_size: few; cdr3_aa: CSAHPSGAPEAFF; cdr3_nt: TGCAGTGCTCATCCCTCGGGGGCGCCTGAAGCTTTCTTT
d_call: -; v_call: TRBV20-1; j_call: TRBJ2-3; clone_size: few; cdr3_aa: CSAPPAGGAADTQYF; cdr3_nt: TGCAGTGCACCTCCGGCTGGGGGGGCCGCAGATACGCAGTATTTT
d_call: -; v_call: TRBV11-2; j_call: TRBJ2-2; clone_size: -; cdr3_aa: CASSLEPAGELFF; cdr3_nt: TGTGCCAGCAGCTTAGAGCCAGCCGGGGAGCTGTTTTTT
d_call: TRBD2; v_call: TRBV10-1; j_call: TRBJ2-5; clone_size: -; cdr3_aa: CASSEGRGGRQETQYF; cdr3_nt: TGCGCCAGCAGTGAAGGTCGGGGGGGCCGACAAGAGACCCAGTACTTC
d_call: -; v_call: TRBV5-1; j_call: TRBJ1-1; clone_size: few; cdr3_aa: CASSLDGAGKREAFF; cdr3_nt: TGCGCCAGCAGCTTGGACGGGGCCGGGAAACGAGAAGCTTTCTTT
d_call: TRBD1; v_call: TRBV2; j_call: TRBJ2-5; clone_size: -; cdr3_aa: CASSGDRGDLQETQYF; cdr3_nt: TGTGCCAGCAGCGGGGACAGGGGCGACCTCCAAGAGACCCAGTACTTC
d_call: TRBD1; v_call: TRBV13; j_call: TRBJ1-2; clone_size: -; cdr3_aa: CASSPGGQGVPGYTF; cdr3_nt: TGTGCCAGCAGCCCTGGTGGACAGGGCGTCCCCGGCTACACCTTC
d_call: TRBD2; v_call: TRBV6-1; j_call: TRBJ2-1; clone_size: few; cdr3_aa: CASNSHSGGVGTNNEQFF; cdr3_nt: TGTGCCAGCAACTCACACTCGGGGGGGGTCGGGACGAACAATGAGCAGTTCTTC
d_call: TRBD1; v_call: TRBV20-1; j_call: TRBJ2-7; clone_size: few; cdr3_aa: CSVPSGTGSYEQYF; cdr3_nt: TGCAGTGTCCCCTCTGGGACAGGGTCCTACGAGCAGTACTTC
d_call: TRBD2; v_call: TRBV12-3/TRBV12-4; j_call: TRBJ2-1; clone_size: -; cdr3_aa: CASSLEDPSGGNEQFF; cdr3_nt: TGTGCCAGCAGTTTAGAGGACCCTAGCGGGGGCAATGAGCAGTTCTTC
d_call: TRBD2; v_call: TRBV3-1; j_call: TRBJ2-7; clone_size: -; cdr3_aa: CASRTSGRSYEQYF; cdr3_nt: TGTGCCAGCCGTACTAGCGGGCGTTCCTACGAGCAGTACTTC
d_call: -; v_call: TRBV4-1; j_call: TRBJ2-2; clone_size: -; cdr3_aa: CASSQGQGPPGELFF; cdr3_nt: TGCGCCAGCAGCCAAGGCCAGGGGCCGCCCGGGGAGCTGTTTTTT
d_call: -; v_call: TRBV29-1; j_call: TRBJ2-7; clone_size: -; cdr3_aa: CSVSALGGGAHEQYF; cdr3_nt: TGCAGCGTTTCCGCCCTAGGTGGGGGGGCCCACGAGCAGTACTTC
d_call: TRBD2; v_call: TRBV5-1; j_call: TRBJ2-3; clone_size: -; cdr3_aa: CASSKGTTTDTQYF; cdr3_nt: TGCGCCAGCAGCAAGGGGACTACCACAGATACGCAGTATTTT
d_call: TRBD1; v_call: TRBV12-3/TRBV12-4; j_call: TRBJ1-2; clone_size: few; cdr3_aa: CASTETTGEVHGYTF; cdr3_nt: TGTGCCAGCACCGAAACGACAGGGGAAGTGCATGGCTACACCTTC
d_call: -; v_call: TRBV6-5; j_call: TRBJ2-1; clone_size: -; cdr3_aa: CASSYSRSISEQFF; cdr3_nt: TGTGCCAGCAGTTACTCCAGAAGTATATCTGAGCAGTTCTTC
d_call: -; v_call: TRBV6-1; j_call: TRBJ2-1; clone_size: -; cdr3_aa: CASGMGGILGNEQFF; cdr3_nt: TGTGCCAGCGGCATGGGTGGGATCTTGGGTAATGAGCAGTTCTTC
d_call: TRBD1; v_call: TRBV6-1; j_call: TRBJ2-5; clone_size: -; cdr3_aa: CASMDWDSEETQYF; cdr3_nt: TGTGCCAGCATGGATTGGGACAGCGAAGAGACCCAGTACTTC
d_call: TRBD1; v_call: TRBV5-1; j_call: TRBJ1-1; clone_size: -; cdr3_aa: CASRLGTGTEAFF; cdr3_nt: TGCGCCAGCAGGCTAGGGACAGGGACTGAAGCTTTCTTT
d_call: -; v_call: TRBV7-9; j_call: TRBJ2-2; clone_size: few; cdr3_aa: CASSPLLGTNTGELFF; cdr3_nt: TGTGCCAGCAGCCCCCTTCTTGGGACGAACACCGGGGAGCTGTTTTTT
d_call: -; v_call: TRBV5-1; j_call: TRBJ1-1; clone_size: -; cdr3_aa: CASSLDLKYTEAFF; cdr3_nt: TGCGCCAGCAGCTTGGACCTTAAATACACTGAAGCTTTCTTT
d_call: -; v_call: TRBV4-3; j_call: TRBJ2-1; clone_size: -; cdr3_aa: CASSQDPRERSRQFF; cdr3_nt: TGCGCCAGCAGCCAAGATCCCCGGGAGAGGAGTAGGCAGTTCTTC
d_call: TRBD2; v_call: TRBV5-1; j_call: TRBJ2-3; clone_size: -; cdr3_aa: CASSLEKTSGGDTLYF; cdr3_nt: TGCGCCAGCAGCTTGGAAAAGACTAGCGGGGGGGATACGCTGTATTTT
d_call: TRBD1; v_call: TRBV12-3/TRBV12-4; j_call: TRBJ1-4; clone_size: few; cdr3_aa: CASSLGRDSNEKLFF; cdr3_nt: TGTGCCAGCAGTTTAGGCCGGGACAGTAATGAAAAACTGTTTTTT
d_call: TRBD2; v_call: TRBV6-2/TRBV6-3; j_call: TRBJ2-3; clone_size: -; cdr3_aa: CASARTSGTTQYF; cdr3_nt: TGTGCCAGCGCAAGGACTAGCGGGACCACGCAGTATTTT
d_call: -; v_call: TRBV25-1; j_call: TRBJ1-1; clone_size: -; cdr3_aa: CASSEHGTEAFF; cdr3_nt: TGTGCCAGCAGTGAACATGGCACTGAAGCTTTCTTT
d_call: TRBD2; v_call: TRBV7-9; j_call: TRBJ2-1; clone_size: few; cdr3_aa: CASSLGSWTSSLNEQFF; cdr3_nt: TGTGCCAGCAGCTTAGGATCTTGGACTAGCAGCCTTAATGAGCAGTTCTTC
d_call: -; v_call: TRBV27; j_call: TRBJ2-7; clone_size: -; cdr3_aa: CASSLSGVSSYEQYF; cdr3_nt: TGTGCCAGCAGTTTATCCGGGGTATCCTCCTACGAGCAGTACTTC
d_call: -; v_call: TRBV29-1; j_call: TRBJ2-1; clone_size: many; cdr3_aa: CSVEQGLASSYNEQFF; cdr3_nt: TGCAGCGTTGAACAAGGGCTGGCTAGCTCCTACAATGAGCAGTTCTTC
d_call: TRBD1; v_call: TRBV5-1; j_call: TRBJ1-2; clone_size: -; cdr3_aa: CASSLAGTGDGYTF; cdr3_nt: TGCGCCAGCAGCTTGGCCGGGACAGGGGATGGCTACACCTTC
d_call: TRBD1; v_call: TRBV7-9; j_call: TRBJ2-5; clone_size: -; cdr3_aa: CASKGADGQETQYF; cdr3_nt: TGTGCCAGTAAGGGGGCGGATGGTCAAGAGACCCAGTACTTC
d_call: TRBD1; v_call: TRBV6-5; j_call: TRBJ2-5; clone_size: -; cdr3_aa: CASSYSRKGQGEETQYF; cdr3_nt: TGTGCCAGCAGTTACTCAAGAAAGGGACAGGGAGAAGAGACCCAGTACTTC
d_call: -; v_call: TRBV2; j_call: TRBJ1-1; clone_size: many; cdr3_aa: CASSENRRMGATEAFF; cdr3_nt: TGTGCCAGCAGTGAAAATCGACGGATGGGAGCCACTGAAGCTTTCTTT
d_call: -; v_call: TRBV9; j_call: TRBJ2-6; clone_size: many; cdr3_aa: CASSVYSGANVLTF; cdr3_nt: TGTGCCAGCAGTGTCTACTCTGGGGCCAACGTCCTGACTTTC